A single sample is the source of the 5 T cell receptor beta chains below, sequenced in a study of cytotoxic CD8 clonotypes in ibrutinib-treated CLL. Sequenced by immunoSEQ multiplex PCR; TCRdb stores in-frame clones only, minus some. The table lists hundreds of thousands of clones, 70% of them singletons. Sequencing was performed on PBMCs, taken after 24 months of ibrutinib treatment. All receptors derive from a human donor with chronic lymphocytic leukemia.

The rearrangement uses TRBV4-3 and TRBJ2-7; a possible D gene is TRBD1 (5 bases). Germline loops: CDR1 LGHNA, CDR2 YSLEER. The CDR3 has 15 amino acids. V gave up 0 bases and J gave up 1 base, with 10 bases separating them. CDR3 in amino acids: CASSQDPGPSYEQYF. The CDR3 DNA reads as TGCGCCAGCAGCCAAGATCCAGGGCCTTCCTACGAGCAGTACTTC.

This chain joins TRBV10-3 and TRBJ2-4, with D maybe TRBD1 (5 bases). Trimming took 2 bases from V and 3 from J, leaving 11 bases between them. Germline V CDR1 and CDR2: ENHRY, SYGVKD. This CDR3 comprises 15 residues. CDR3: CAISEADQGKNIQYF. CDR3 DNA sequence: TGTGCCATCAGTGAGGCTGATCAGGGCAAAAACATTCAGTACTTC.

The chain has TRBV27 and TRBJ2-5, with TRBD1 matching over 10 bases. In germline, CDR1 is MNHEY, CDR2 SMNVEV (reference sequence). With V trimmed by 9 bases and J by 3 bases, 10 bases remained unmatched. There are 15 residues in the CDR3. CDR3 protein: CASGGGGQGKETQYF. The CDR3 bases are TGTGCCAGTGGGGGAGGGGGACAGGGGAAAGAGACCCAGTACTTC.

The CDR3 protein is CASSLNLAGPYNEQFF. The CDR3, as DNA: TGCGCCAGCAGCTTGAACCTAGCGGGCCCCTACAATGAGCAGTTCTTC. The chain is built from TRBV5-1 and TRBJ2-1; TRBD2 matches 8 bases. J gave up 2 bases and V 1 base, and 5 bases lay outside the gene matches. The CDR3 runs 16 residues. CDR1 SGHRS and CDR2 YFSETQ come from the germline V gene.

This chain links TRBV5-1 with TRBJ2-5; TRBD1 aligns across 7 bases. This CDR3 is 14 amino acids long. Trimming cost V 1 base and J 5 bases; bases outside gene matches: 5. Germline assignment: CDR1 SGHRS and CDR2 YFSETQ. CDR3 region: CASSLYTGVETQYF. The CDR3 DNA reads as TGCGCCAGCAGCTTGTATACAGGGGTGGAGACCCAGTACTTC. Together with reference TRBV5-1 and TRBJ2-5, the CDR3 gives the full variable domain: KAGVTQTPRYLIKTRGQQVTLSCSPISGHRSVSWYQQTPGQGLQFLFEYFSETQRNKGNFPGRFSGRQFSNSRSEMNVSTLELGDSALYLCASSLYTGVETQYFGPGTRLLVL.